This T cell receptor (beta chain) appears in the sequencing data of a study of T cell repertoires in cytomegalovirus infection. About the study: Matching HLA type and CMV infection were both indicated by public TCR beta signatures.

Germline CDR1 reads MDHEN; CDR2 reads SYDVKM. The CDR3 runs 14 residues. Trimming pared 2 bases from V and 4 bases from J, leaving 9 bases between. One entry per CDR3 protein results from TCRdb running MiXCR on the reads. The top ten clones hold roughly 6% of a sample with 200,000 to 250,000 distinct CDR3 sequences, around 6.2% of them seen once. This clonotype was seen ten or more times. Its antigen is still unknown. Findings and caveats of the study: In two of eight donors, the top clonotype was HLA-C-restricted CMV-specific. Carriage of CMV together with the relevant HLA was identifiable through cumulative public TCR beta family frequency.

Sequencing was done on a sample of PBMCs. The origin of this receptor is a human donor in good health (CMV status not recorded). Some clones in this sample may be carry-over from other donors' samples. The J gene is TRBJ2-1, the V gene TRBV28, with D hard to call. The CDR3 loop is CASSLVGLYNEQFF. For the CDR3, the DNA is TGTGCCAGCAGTTTAGTCGGGCTATACAATGAGCAGTTCTTC. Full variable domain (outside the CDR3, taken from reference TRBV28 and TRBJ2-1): DVKVTQSSRYLVKRTGEKVFLECVQDMDHENMFWYRQDPGLGLRLIYFSYDVKMKEKGDIPEGYSVSREKKERFSLILESASTNQTSMYLCASSLVGLYNEQFFGPGTRLTVL.